The source of this T cell receptor beta chain is a study of blood T cell repertoires in COVID-19. Study as a whole: T cells, B-cell-depleted T cells, or PBMCs supplied cDNA or gDNA.

Across under 25 US areas, participants ranged in age from 18 to 89 years. Which cohort a participant joined came from the clinical history participants gave. This clone was recorded only once. Per the original data handling: Counts of nucleated cells, estimated from reference gene primer amplification, were obtained. Measured with immunoSEQ multiplex PCR; TCRdb has only the in-frame clones, and not every one. V, J and clone size were drawn from that table, and D and trimming were deduced from the DNA. The sample has a few hundred thousand clones, roughly 85% seen once; the top ten hold about 5%. CDR3 length: 13 amino acids.

The sequenced material came from PBMCs or T cells enriched from blood (not recorded which). The sequence came from a man aged 40-49 years who had been exposed to COVID-19. The chain uses TRBV21-1 and TRBJ2-4; TRBD2, the table's D call, was not compared with the DNA. TRBV21-1 is described as a pseudogene. CDR3 sequence reads: CASSKYTKNIQYF. The CDR3 DNA follows: TGTGCCAGCAGCAAATATACCAAAAACATTCAGTACTTC.